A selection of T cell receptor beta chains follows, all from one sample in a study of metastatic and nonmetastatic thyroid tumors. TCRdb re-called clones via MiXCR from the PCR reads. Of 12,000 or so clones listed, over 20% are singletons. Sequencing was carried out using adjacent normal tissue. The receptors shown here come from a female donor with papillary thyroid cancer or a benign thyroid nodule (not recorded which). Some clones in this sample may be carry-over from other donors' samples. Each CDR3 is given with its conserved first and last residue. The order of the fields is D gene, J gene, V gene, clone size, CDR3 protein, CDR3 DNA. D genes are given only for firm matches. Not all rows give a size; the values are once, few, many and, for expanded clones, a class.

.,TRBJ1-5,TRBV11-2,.,CAIRHDQPQHF,TGTGCCATCAGGCATGATCAGCCCCAGCATTTT
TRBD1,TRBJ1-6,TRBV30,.,CAWRGDPGQENSPLHF,TGTGCCTGGAGGGGGGACCCGGGACAGGAGAATTCACCCCTCCACTTT
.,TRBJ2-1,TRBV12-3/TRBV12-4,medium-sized,CASSSPGTMDNEQFF,TGTGCCAGCAGTTCGCCGGGGACAATGGACAATGAGCAGTTCTTC
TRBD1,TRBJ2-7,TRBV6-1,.,CASRPGTGSYEQYF,TGTGCCAGCAGGCCCGGGACAGGCTCCTACGAGCAGTACTTC
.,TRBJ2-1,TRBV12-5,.,CASGFMAGNGADEQLF,TGTGCTAGTGGTTTTATGGCGGGGAACGGGGCAGATGAGCAGCTCTTC
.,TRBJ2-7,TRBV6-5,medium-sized,CASSYSPDGQYF,TGTGCCAGCAGTTACTCACCGGATGGGCAGTACTTC
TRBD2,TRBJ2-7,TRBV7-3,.,CASSSTSGGLEYF,TGTGCCAGCAGCTCGACTAGCGGGGGGTTAGAGTACTTC
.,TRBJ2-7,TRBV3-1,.,CASSQGDVNEQYF,TGTGCCAGCAGCCAAGGGGACGTCAACGAGCAGTACTTC
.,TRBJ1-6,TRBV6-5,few,CASSYVRDNSPLHF,TGTGCCAGCAGTTACGTTAGAGATAATTCACCCCTCCACTTT
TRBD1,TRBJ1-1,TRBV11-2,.,CASLGAGQGGTEAFF,TGTGCCAGCCTAGGGGCGGGCCAGGGGGGTACTGAAGCTTTCTTT
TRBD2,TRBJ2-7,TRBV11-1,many,CASSLALAGFPYEQYF,TGTGCCAGCAGCTTAGCGCTAGCGGGATTCCCCTACGAGCAGTACTTC
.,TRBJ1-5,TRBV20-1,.,CSATRGGNQPQHF,TGCAGTGCCACCAGGGGAGGCAATCAGCCCCAGCATTTT
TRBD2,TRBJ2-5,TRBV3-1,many,CASSHTSGQETQYF,TGTGCCAGCAGCCATACTAGCGGGCAAGAGACCCAGTACTTC
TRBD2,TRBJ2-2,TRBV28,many,CASSRTSAAGELFF,TGTGCCAGCAGTCGGACTAGCGCTGCCGGGGAGCTGTTTTTT
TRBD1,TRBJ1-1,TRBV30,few,CAWTDRDTEAFF,TGTGCCTGGACGGACAGGGACACTGAAGCTTTCTTT
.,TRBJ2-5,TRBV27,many,CASSPRTDQETQYF,TGTGCCAGCAGCCCCCGGACAGATCAAGAGACCCAGTACTTC
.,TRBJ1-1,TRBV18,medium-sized,CASSSIQGEAFF,TGTGCCAGCTCATCCATACAGGGAGAAGCTTTCTTT
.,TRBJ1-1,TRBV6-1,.,CASSDSLSQGALNTEAFF,TGTGCCAGCAGTGACAGCCTTTCCCAAGGGGCATTGAACACTGAAGCTTTCTTT
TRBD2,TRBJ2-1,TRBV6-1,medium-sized,CASTPGLGLYNEQFF,TGTGCCAGCACCCCGGGACTAGGACTTTACAATGAGCAGTTCTTC
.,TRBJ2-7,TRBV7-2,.,CASIVVVPPDEQYF,TGTGCCAGCATCGTAGTCGTGCCGCCTGACGAGCAGTACTTC
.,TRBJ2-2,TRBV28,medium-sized,CASSFSGSDTDDTGELFF,TGTGCCAGCAGTTTCTCCGGCAGCGATACAGACGACACCGGGGAGCTGTTTTTT
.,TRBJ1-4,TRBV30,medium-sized,CAWGIRPLVFF,TGTGCCTGGGGGATAAGACCTCTCGTCTTCTTT
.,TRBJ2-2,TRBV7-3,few,CASSSDSYTGELFF,TGTGCCAGCAGCTCGGACAGCTACACCGGGGAGCTGTTTTTT
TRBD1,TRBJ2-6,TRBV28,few,CSSNPRGQYDFLTF,TGTTCCAGCAACCCCAGGGGGCAGTACGACTTCCTGACTTTC
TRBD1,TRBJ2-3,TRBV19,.,CASSITTGGPDTQYF,TGTGCCAGTAGTATCACGACAGGGGGCCCAGATACGCAGTATTTT
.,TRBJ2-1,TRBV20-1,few,CSALLTLYNEQFF,TGCAGTGCCCTCTTAACCCTGTACAACGAGCAGTTCTTC
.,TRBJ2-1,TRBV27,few,CASSFRGNEQFF,TGTGCCAGCAGTTTCCGGGGAAACGAGCAGTTCTTC
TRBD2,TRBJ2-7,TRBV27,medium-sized,CASSFGDYYGSYEQYF,TGTGCCAGCAGTTTTGGGGACTACTACGGCTCCTACGAGCAGTACTTC
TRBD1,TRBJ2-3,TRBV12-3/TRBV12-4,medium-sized,CASSPPTGSIRTDTQYF,TGTGCCAGCAGTCCACCGACAGGGAGCATCCGCACAGATACGCAGTATTTT
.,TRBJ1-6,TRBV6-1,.,CASSERITGSPLHF,TGTGCCAGCAGTGAGCGTATCACGGGATCACCCCTCCACTTT
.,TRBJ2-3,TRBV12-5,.,CVSGPLDSAEADKQYF,TGTGTTAGTGGCCCCCTCGACAGCGCTGAGGCAGATAAGCAGTATTTT
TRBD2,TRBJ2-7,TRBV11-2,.,CASGALAGSYEQYF,TGTGCCAGCGGGGCACTAGCGGGTTCCTACGAGCAGTACTTC
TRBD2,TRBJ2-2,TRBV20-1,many,CSALGLAGGPNTGELFF,TGCAGTGCTTTGGGGCTAGCGGGAGGTCCGAACACCGGGGAGCTGTTTTTT